This T cell receptor beta chain was found in a study of spatial heterogeneity in lung cancer. Study-wide context: Samples were donated by 72 untreated early-stage non-small cell lung cancer patients. General study findings and limits: Resection blood, more than follow-up blood, showed ubiquitous expanded tumor TCRs.

Each CDR3 protein is one row after TCRdb ran MiXCR on the 5' RACE reads. This table has 110,000 or so distinct CDR3 sequences, approximately 10% appearing once. V lost 6 bases and J lost 0, with 6 bases in between. This CDR3 spans 13 amino acids. Germline V gene sequence: CDR1 DFQATT, CDR2 SNEGSKA (reference sequence). Indicated time point: blood at routine non-recurrence follow-up after resection. This clonotype has a handful of counts. The antigen remains unidentified. This receptor was identified in a female donor with early-stage non-small cell lung cancer. This sequence joins TRBV20-1 and TRBJ1-6; D gene unclear. Sequencing was performed on PBMCs, taken at follow-up. CDR3 in DNA: TGCAGTGCCGCTTACTCCTATAATTCACCCCTCCACTTT. As protein: CSAAYSYNSPLHF.